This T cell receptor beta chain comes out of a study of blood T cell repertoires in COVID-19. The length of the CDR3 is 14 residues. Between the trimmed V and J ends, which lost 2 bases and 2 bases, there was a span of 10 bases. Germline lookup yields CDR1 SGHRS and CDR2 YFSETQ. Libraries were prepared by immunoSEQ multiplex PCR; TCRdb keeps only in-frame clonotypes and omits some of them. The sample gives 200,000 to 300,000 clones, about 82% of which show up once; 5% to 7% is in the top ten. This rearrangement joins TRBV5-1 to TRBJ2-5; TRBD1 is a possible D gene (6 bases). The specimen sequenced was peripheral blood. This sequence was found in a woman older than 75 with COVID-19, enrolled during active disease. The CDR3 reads CASSFRGQQETQYF. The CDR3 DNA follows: TGCGCCAGCAGCTTCAGGGGTCAACAAGAGACCCAGTACTTC.